Below, 26 T cell receptor beta chains from the same sample are listed, as sequenced in a study of cytomegalovirus exposure and HLA in healthy donors. The PCR used 60 Vbeta and 13 Jbeta primers. Assay used: immunoSEQ multiplex PCR; TCRdb lists only in-frame clones, some missing. The table records some 210,000 clones, approximately 82% of them present only once. The material sequenced was PBMCs. The receptor source for this set is a woman in her 50s in good health and CMV-seropositive.

In DNA form, the CDR3 reads TGTGCCAGTAGTTTCCTACGACAGGGAAGCTATGGCTACACCTTC. Amino acids: CASSFLRQGSYGYTF. The rearrangement links TRBV19 to TRBJ1-2; 7 bases align to TRBD1. The CDR3 is 15 amino acids. V lost 5 bases and J lost 4; bases outside the gene matches: 10. CDR1 is LNHDA and CDR2 is SQIVND in the germline V gene (reference sequence). Full variable domain (missing parts from reference TRBV19 and TRBJ1-2): DGGITQSPKYLFRKEGQNVTLSCEQNLNHDAMYWYRQDPGQGLRLIYYSQIVNDFQKGDIAEGYSVSREKKESFPLTVTSAQKNPTAFYLCASSFLRQGSYGYTFGSGTRLTVV.

This rearrangement joins TRBV7-3 to TRBJ1-6; no clear D. Germline V gene sequence: CDR1 SGHTA, CDR2 FQGTGA. Trimming stripped 0 bases from V and 5 bases from J, with 5 bases between. This CDR3 contains 14 residues. Here the CDR3 reads CASSLTADNSPLHF. The CDR3 nucleotides read TGTGCCAGCAGCTTAACGGCTGATAATTCACCCCTCCACTTT.

The chain combines TRBV29-1 with TRBJ2-5; 9 positions agree with TRBD2. There are 15 residues in the CDR3. The V and J ends lost 0 bases and 7 bases, in that order; junction bases with no gene match: 9. CDR1 SQVTM and CDR2 ANQGSEA come from the germline V gene. The chain's CDR3 is CSVEDLLAGRGTQYF. CDR3 coding DNA: TGCAGCGTTGAAGATCTTCTAGCGGGGAGAGGGACCCAGTACTTC.

This chain connects TRBV19 to TRBJ2-1, with 8 bases aligning to TRBD2. CDR3 length equals 15 residues. The junction had 5 bases not matched to a gene; V was cut back by 5 bases and J by 2 bases. The germline gives CDR1 LNHDA, CDR2 SQIVND (reference sequence). CDR3 bases: TGTGCCAGTAGTCGGACTAGCTCGACCTACAATGAGCAGTTCTTC. It codes for CASSRTSSTYNEQFF.

This rearrangement joins TRBV5-1 to TRBJ2-1, with D perhaps TRBD1 (5 bases). Trimming pared 4 bases from V and 9 bases from J, leaving 20 bases between. The CDR3 has 15 residues. Germline values: CDR1 SGHRS, CDR2 YFSETQ. Here the CDR3 DNA reads TGCGCCAGCAGCGCAGTACCGCAGGGTCACCTTGAGCAGTTCTTC. Protein product: CASSAVPQGHLEQFF.

The genes are TRBV19 and TRBJ1-1; D is undetermined. Germline-derived CDR1 and CDR2 are LNHDA and SQIVND (reference sequence). V lost 2 bases and J 1 base, leaving 8 bases between the germline ends. The CDR3 consists of 14 residues. CDR3 DNA: TGTGCCAGTAGTATATGGCAGGAGAACACTGAAGCTTTCTTT. Protein product: CASSIWQENTEAFF.

The genes are TRBV7-2 and TRBJ1-1; no clear D gene. The CDR3 is made up of 13 amino acids. The germline CDR1 and CDR2 sequences are SGHTA and FQGNSA. V lost 7 bases, J lost 4 bases, and 13 bases lay in between. CDR3 loop: CASNFHGSTEAFF. CDR3 sequence (DNA): TGTGCCAGCAACTTTCACGGGAGCACTGAAGCTTTCTTT.

The V gene is TRBV10-3, the J gene TRBJ2-1, with TRBD2 identical over 10 bases. The J segment lost 3 bases and the V segment lost 4 bases, leaving 3 bases of the junction unmatched. The CDR3 spans 15 residues. Germline CDR1 ENHRY, CDR2 SYGVKD. The CDR3 loop is CAISGAGGLYNEQFF. In DNA, the CDR3 is TGTGCCATCAGTGGAGCGGGGGGGCTCTACAATGAGCAGTTCTTC.

The V call is TRBV6-5, the J call TRBJ2-7, with D maybe TRBD2 (5 bases). Between the trimmed V and J ends, which lost 6 bases and 10 bases, there was a span of 16 bases. The germline V gene has CDR1 MNHEY and CDR2 SVGAGI. The CDR3 has 12 amino acids. The CDR3 DNA reads as TGTGCCAGCAGGGACTCCAACTTCGAACAGTACTTC. This gives the protein CASRDSNFEQYF.

The chain employs TRBV11-2 and TRBJ1-5; 7 nucleotides match TRBD1. The CDR3 sequence is 17 residues long. Germline values: CDR1 SGHAT, CDR2 FQNNGV. V dropped 2 bases and J dropped 0; count of bases not matched to a gene: 7. CDR3 sequence reads: CASSLWQGVGSNQPQHF. The CDR3 coding sequence is TGTGCCAGCAGCTTATGGCAGGGGGTGGGTAGCAATCAGCCCCAGCATTTT.

The chain uses TRBV2 and TRBJ2-3, with 8 bases matching TRBD2. Unmatched junction bases numbered 8, after V lost 3 bases and J lost 6 bases. This CDR3 region has 15 residues. From germline, CDR1 is SNHLY and CDR2 FYNNEI. CDR3 nucleotides: TGTGCCAGCAGTGAGAGCGGGGGCGAGGGGGATACGCAGTATTTT. It encodes CASSESGGEGDTQYF.

The gene calls are TRBV7-2 and TRBJ2-1; 8 nucleotides agree with TRBD1. This CDR3 is built from 18 residues. Losses at the gene ends were 2 bases for V and 7 bases for J; bases not matched to a gene: 16. The germline V gene has CDR1 SGHTA and CDR2 FQGNSA. The CDR3 reads CASSLSSRDRRLRNEQFF. Written as DNA, the CDR3 is TGTGCCAGCAGCTTATCGTCCCGGGACAGGAGGCTGAGGAATGAGCAGTTCTTC. Full variable domain (remainder filled in from reference TRBV7-2 and TRBJ2-1): GAGVSQSPSNKVTEKGKDVELRCDPISGHTALYWYRQSLGQGLEFLIYFQGNSAPDKSGLPSDRFSAERTGGSVSTLTIQRTQQEDSAVYLCASSLSSRDRRLRNEQFFGPGTRLTVL.

The chain carries TRBV2 and TRBJ2-7; 11 positions match TRBD2. The CDR3 totals 15 residues. The J segment lost 0 bases and the V segment lost 8 bases, leaving 6 bases of the junction unmatched. CDR1 and CDR2 (germline): SNHLY, FYNNEI. The CDR3 loop is CASGRLAGTSYEQYF. The DNA of the CDR3 is TGTGCCAGCGGACGACTAGCGGGGACCTCCTACGAGCAGTACTTC.

The rearrangement uses TRBV6-6 and TRBJ2-7; 7 positions agree with TRBD1. The CDR3 has 15 amino acids. The V gene's germline CDR1 is MNHNY and CDR2 SVGAGI (reference sequence). V lost 2 bases and J lost 2; bases outside the gene matches: 6. Here the CDR3 DNA reads TGTGCCAGCAGTTACGCCGGGACAGTACCCTACGAGCAGTACTTC. Translating it yields CASSYAGTVPYEQYF.

The rearrangement joins TRBV5-4 to TRBJ2-7; perhaps TRBD1 as D (6 bases). Germline CDR1 is SGHNT and CDR2 is YYREEE (reference sequence). The CDR3 runs to 14 residues. The germline V and J ends were trimmed by 7 bases and 0 bases, with 14 bases remaining between them. The CDR3 is CASGQGMSSYEQYF. The CDR3 bases are TGTGCCAGCGGCCAGGGGATGAGCTCCTACGAGCAGTACTTC.

This chain connects TRBV7-6 to TRBJ1-1; D might be TRBD1 (5 bases). The V end was cut by 5 bases, the J end by 2 bases, with 15 bases between. Per germline, CDR1 SGHVS and CDR2 FNYEAQ. There are 15 residues in the CDR3. The chain's CDR3 is CASSTYGRGNTEAFF. The CDR3 region has the DNA TGTGCCAGCAGCACCTACGGTAGGGGCAACACTGAAGCTTTCTTT.

V gene TRBV6-1 combines with J gene TRBJ1-5; D gene unclear. Germline V gene lookup returns CDR1 MNHNS and CDR2 SASEGT. The CDR3 runs to 13 residues. V was shortened by 5 bases and J by 3 bases, with 8 bases between the two germline ends. The CDR3 spells CASSSLYNQPQHF. Written as DNA, the CDR3 is TGTGCCAGCAGTTCCTTGTACAATCAGCCCCAGCATTTT.

The CDR3 sequence: CASSSRERNTGELFF. Here the CDR3 DNA reads TGTGCCAGCAGCTCCCGGGAACGGAACACCGGGGAGCTGTTTTTT. The V gene is TRBV7-2, the J gene TRBJ2-2, with D possibly being TRBD2 (5 bases). Germline V CDR1 and CDR2: SGHTA, FQGNSA. With 4 bases removed from V and 1 base from J, the gap between germline ends came to 10 bases. The CDR3 extends over 15 amino acids.

CDR3 DNA: TGTGCCAGCAGTTTCCTCGCCCCGGGACAGGGTCGCCCCGAGCAGTACTTC. It encodes CASSFLAPGQGRPEQYF. This chain uses TRBV28 with TRBJ2-7; 9 positions match TRBD1. V was clipped by 3 bases and J by 6 bases; unmatched bases: 15. The CDR3 extends over 17 amino acids. Germline V gives CDR1 MDHEN, CDR2 SYDVKM.

This chain links TRBV6-6 with TRBJ2-2; TRBD2 might be the D (5 bases). Trimming stripped 6 bases from V and 5 bases from J, with 16 bases between. Per the germline V gene, CDR1 is MNHNY and CDR2 is SVGAGI (reference sequence). CDR3 length: 15 residues. CDR3 coding DNA: TGTGCCAGCAGCCATGTGAAGGGCGGGACCGGGGAGCTGTTTTTT. This sequence encodes CASSHVKGGTGELFF.

In its sample, this clone was seen once. The rearrangement uses TRBV6-1 and TRBJ1-3, with 7 nucleotides matching TRBD1. Looked up from germline, CDR1 is MNHNS and CDR2 is SASEGT. Trimming removed 6 bases from V and 2 bases from J; junction bases left unmatched: 7. The CDR3 contains 15 residues. CDR3 sequence reads: CASRGKGQTGNTIYF. In nucleotides, the CDR3 is TGTGCCAGCAGGGGAAAGGGACAGACTGGAAACACCATATATTTT.

This chain connects TRBV15 to TRBJ2-3; 13 bases are shared with TRBD2. Germline V lookup: CDR1 LNHNV, CDR2 YYDKDF (reference sequence). CDR3 length equals 19 residues. Trimming took 1 base from V and 3 from J; bases not matched to a gene: 10. The CDR3 loop is CATSRAVIRTSGGTDTQYF. In nucleotides, the CDR3 is TGTGCCACCAGCAGAGCCGTTATCCGGACTAGCGGGGGAACAGATACGCAGTATTTT.

The chain is built from TRBV10-3 and TRBJ2-7; TRBD2 agrees at 15 bases. The CDR3 totals 18 residues. Unmatched junction bases numbered 10, after V lost 0 bases and J lost 7 bases. Per the germline V gene, CDR1 is ENHRY and CDR2 is SYGVKD. The CDR3 DNA reads TGTGCCATCAGTGAGTCGTTGCGGACTAGCGGGGGGGGTGAGGAGCAGTACTTC. This gives the protein CAISESLRTSGGGEEQYF.

This clone was observed a single time. This chain uses TRBV5-1 with TRBJ2-3; weak D call: TRBD2 (6 bases). The CDR3 sequence is 12 residues long. The V gene's germline CDR1 is SGHRS and CDR2 YFSETQ. The germline V and J ends were trimmed by 4 bases and 14 bases, with 17 bases remaining between them. The CDR3 loop is CASSPRDSGPYF. In DNA form, the CDR3 reads TGCGCCAGCAGCCCCCGGGACTCGGGACCGTATTTT.

CDR3 sequence reads: CASREGGGYEQYF. CDR3 in DNA: TGTGCCAGCAGAGAAGGCGGGGGTTACGAGCAGTACTTC. This chain uses TRBV7-9 with TRBJ2-7; TRBD2 matches at 7 bases. Germline CDR1 is SEHNR and CDR2 is FQNEAQ (reference sequence). V was clipped by 6 bases and J by 4 bases; unmatched bases: 6. The CDR3 has 13 amino acids.

Regarding this clone: The sample contains more than one DNA sequence encoding this CDR3. The chain employs TRBV11-2 and TRBJ1-2; D not resolved. The V end lost 1 base, the J end lost 3 bases, and 6 bases lay between the germline ends. CDR1 and CDR2 from the germline V gene are SGHAT and FQNNGV. The CDR3 contains 13 residues. The CDR3 reads CASSLGSDYGYTF. CDR3 bases: TGTGCCAGCAGCTTAGGGTCGGACTATGGCTACACCTTC.